This T cell receptor beta chain was retrieved from a study of PD-1 blockade in classical Hodgkin lymphoma. V lost 5 bases and J lost 0, with 10 bases in between. Per germline, CDR1 SEHNR and CDR2 FQNEAQ (reference sequence). The CDR3 consists of 14 residues. The time point was: cycle 4 day 1 (C4D1), after more than 5 weeks of nivolumab. Each patient's relapse followed autologous stem cell transplantation, and brentuximab vedotin exposure varied. Assay: immunoSEQ multiplex PCR; the TCRdb copy retains only in-frame clones and omits some. This table has 57,000 or so clones, 87% appearing once. The sequenced sample was peripheral blood mononuclear cells (PBMCs), obtained before the fourth cycle of nivolumab. This TCR was sampled from a human donor with classical Hodgkin lymphoma. The rearrangement joins TRBV7-9 to TRBJ1-1; no clear D. The CDR3 loop is CASSVKGLNTEAFF. In nucleotides, the CDR3 is TGTGCCAGCAGCGTAAAAGGGTTGAACACTGAAGCTTTCTTT.